The rows below give T cell receptor beta chains drawn from one sample of a study of spatial heterogeneity in lung cancer. TCRdb fed the 5' RACE reads into MiXCR, producing one record per CDR3 protein. Of more than 6,500 distinct CDR3 sequences in the sample, about 3.9% were seen once. Source: normal lung tissue next to the tumor, taken at surgery. All receptors derive from a female donor with early-stage non-small cell lung cancer. Both conserved end residues are part of each CDR3. A D gene is named only where the DNA matches it firmly. Clone size appears in some rows only: once, few, many, or a class for an expanded clone.

V gene	CDR3 length	clone size	D gene	J gene	CDR3 DNA	CDR3 protein
TRBV20-1	15	many	TRBD2	TRBJ2-7	TGCAGTGCTAGCAGGCTAGCGGGGGGGCCGGGTGAGCAGTACTTC	CSASRLAGGPGEQYF
TRBV2	14	many	NA	TRBJ1-6	TGTGCCAGCACCGGGAGGGGCGGGAATTCACCCCTCCACTTT	CASTGRGGNSPLHF
TRBV20-1	14	medium-sized	NA	TRBJ1-3	TGCAGTGCCCTACTACCTTCTATCGGGGACACCATATATTTT	CSALLPSIGDTIYF
TRBV9	14	medium-sized	TRBD1	TRBJ1-2	TGTGCCAGCACCCCGACGGGACAGGGCAGCGGCTACACCTTC	CASTPTGQGSGYTF
TRBV6-4	13	NA	NA	TRBJ2-3	TGTGCCAGCAGTCGTAGGGAAGGAGATACGCAGTATTTT	CASSRREGDTQYF
TRBV5-1	15	medium-sized	NA	TRBJ1-6	TGCGCCAGCAGCTTGCTCCCTTCCCTGGATTCACCCCTCCACTTT	CASSLLPSLDSPLHF
TRBV5-1	16	many	NA	TRBJ1-1	TGCGCCAGCAGCCCGGATGGGGGACTGATGAACACTGAAGCTTTCTTT	CASSPDGGLMNTEAFF
TRBV6-5	17	NA	NA	TRBJ2-1	TGTGCCAGCAGTTACGTTTCGGGTGGCCCCAACTACAATGAGCAGTTCTTC	CASSYVSGGPNYNEQFF
TRBV29-1	15	many	TRBD1	TRBJ2-5	TGCAGCGTTGAAGCCATCGTCGACAGGGAGGAGACCCAGTACTTC	CSVEAIVDREETQYF
TRBV9	15	many	NA	TRBJ2-5	TGTGCCAGCAGCGTAGGGGAAACAGCGGTGAAGACCCAGTACTTC	CASSVGETAVKTQYF
TRBV11-2	15	many	TRBD1	TRBJ2-2	TGTGCCAGCAGCTTTTACCGGGACAGCGTGGGGGAGCTGTTTTTT	CASSFYRDSVGELFF
TRBV7-2	15	many	TRBD2	TRBJ2-5	TGTGCCAGCAGCCCCTGGGGGGGGGTTTCGGAGACCCAGTACTTC	CASSPWGGVSETQYF
TRBV27	16	many	TRBD1	TRBJ1-6	TGTGCCAGCAGTTTAAGGACAGGGGGCCGGAATTCACCCCTCCACTTT	CASSLRTGGRNSPLHF
TRBV18	14	few	NA	TRBJ1-1	TGTGCCAGCTCACCAGCTAACATGAACACTGAAGCTTTCTTT	CASSPANMNTEAFF
TRBV20-1	13	many	NA	TRBJ1-4	TGCAGTGCACCCGGCGAGGATAATGAAAAACTGTTTTTT	CSAPGEDNEKLFF
TRBV3-1	14	medium-sized	TRBD2	TRBJ2-3	TGTGCCAGCAGCCCGGGGGGGAGCACAGATACGCAGTATTTT	CASSPGGSTDTQYF
TRBV5-1	15	many	TRBD1	TRBJ1-2	TGCGCCAGCAGCCCCACGACAGGGAAATTCTATGGCTACACCTTC	CASSPTTGKFYGYTF
TRBV20-1	16	many	TRBD2	TRBJ2-7	TGCAGTGCTCCGCCGACCTTCGAAACGGGGGGTTTCGAGCAGTACTTC	CSAPPTFETGGFEQYF
TRBV20-1	12	medium-sized	NA	TRBJ1-1	TGCAGTGCCCTGAAACGGAACACTGAAGCTTTCTTT	CSALKRNTEAFF
TRBV11-1	13	medium-sized	NA	TRBJ2-5	TGTGCCAGCAGCTACCGGAGATCGGGGGCGCAGTACTTC	CASSYRRSGAQYF
TRBV7-2	16	many	NA	TRBJ2-3	TGTGCCAGCAGCCCCCAGACTCGGCGGGGATCAGATACGCAGTATTTT	CASSPQTRRGSDTQYF
TRBV2	16	medium-sized	TRBD1	TRBJ2-7	TGTGCCAGCAGTGAAGGCCCCAGGGGGACCTACTACGAGCAGTACTTC	CASSEGPRGTYYEQYF
TRBV11-2	13	many	NA	TRBJ2-2	TGTGCCAGCAGCACAACTAGCCCCGGGGAGCTGTTTTTT	CASSTTSPGELFF